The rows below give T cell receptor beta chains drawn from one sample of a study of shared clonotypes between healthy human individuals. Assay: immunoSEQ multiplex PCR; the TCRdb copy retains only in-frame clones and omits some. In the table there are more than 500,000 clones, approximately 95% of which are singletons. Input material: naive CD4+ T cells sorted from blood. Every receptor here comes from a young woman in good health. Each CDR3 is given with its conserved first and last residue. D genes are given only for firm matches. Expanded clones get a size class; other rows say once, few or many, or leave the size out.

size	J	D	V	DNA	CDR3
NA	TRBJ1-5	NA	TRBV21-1	TGTGCCAGCAGCAAGGAGGACAGGGCTTATAGCAATCAGCCCCAGCATTTT	CASSKEDRAYSNQPQHF
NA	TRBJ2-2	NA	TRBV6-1	TGTGCCAGCATTCGAACCCAGGGTTCCGGGGAGCTGTTTTTT	CASIRTQGSGELFF
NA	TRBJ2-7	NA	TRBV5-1	TGCGCCAGCAGCTCGACAGTGACCTACGAGCAGTACTTC	CASSSTVTYEQYF
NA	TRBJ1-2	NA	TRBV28	TGTGCCAGCAGTTTCGGACTTAACTATGGCTACACCTTC	CASSFGLNYGYTF
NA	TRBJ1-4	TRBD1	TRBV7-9	TGTGCCAGCAGCTTAACCCAGGGGGCTAATGAAAAACTGTTTTTT	CASSLTQGANEKLFF
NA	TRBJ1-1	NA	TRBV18	TGTGCCAGCTCACCCGACAGCACGAACACTGAAGCTTTCTTT	CASSPDSTNTEAFF
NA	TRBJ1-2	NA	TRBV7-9	TGTGCCAGCACCCCGGCGGACGCTATTGGCTACACCTTC	CASTPADAIGYTF
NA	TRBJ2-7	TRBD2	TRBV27	TGTGCCAGCAGTTTAAGAGTCGACCTAGCGGAAAACTCCTACGAGCAGTACTTC	CASSLRVDLAENSYEQYF
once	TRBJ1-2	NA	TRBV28	TGTGCCAGCAGACCAACAGGGTGGGGATCTTTTGGTGGCTACACCTTC	CASRPTGWGSFGGYTF
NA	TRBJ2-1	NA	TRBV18	TGTGCCAGCTCCCAGACCCCCAATGAGCAGTTCTTC	CASSQTPNEQFF
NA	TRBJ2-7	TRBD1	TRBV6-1	TGTGCCAGCAGTGTCAGACGGGACAGCTACGAGCAGTACTTC	CASSVRRDSYEQYF